A single sample is the source of the 9 T cell receptor beta chains below, sequenced in a study of CD8 T cells in ankylosing spondylitis. TCRdb reprocessed the 5' RACE reads via MiXCR and lists one record per CDR3 protein. The repertoire holds approximately 220,000 distinct CDR3 sequences, with roughly 24% as singletons. What was sequenced was blood, either unsorted or a sorted T cell fraction (not recorded which). The source is a male donor with ankylosing spondylitis or in good health (not recorded which).

This clonotype was observed a handful of times. This rearrangement joins TRBV7-9 to TRBJ2-6, with D tentatively TRBD1 (5 bases). V was shortened by 3 bases and J by 0 bases, with 12 bases between the two germline ends. Per the germline V gene, CDR1 is SEHNR and CDR2 is FQNEAQ (reference sequence). The CDR3 runs to 17 residues. The CDR3 here is CASSLGWGTSGANVLTF. CDR3 nucleotide sequence: TGTGCCAGCAGCTTGGGTTGGGGCACCTCTGGGGCCAACGTCCTGACTTTC.

This clonotype was seen ten or more times. V is TRBV3-1 and J is TRBJ2-1, with TRBD2 identical over 14 bases. Germline CDR1 and CDR2: LGHDT and YNNKEL (reference sequence). This CDR3 spans 17 amino acids. Trimming at V came to 4 bases and at J to 9 bases, leaving 11 bases not matched to a gene. CDR3 DNA sequence: TGTGCCAGCAGCCGGTACATGGGACTAGCGGGAGTCGGTGAGCAGTTCTTC. Translation: CASSRYMGLAGVGEQFF.

In this sample, this clonotype turned up many times. The genes are TRBV6-1 and TRBJ1-5; possibly TRBD1 for D (6 bases). Germline values: CDR1 MNHNS, CDR2 SASEGT. There are 13 residues in the CDR3. With 5 bases removed from V and 4 bases from J, the gap between germline ends came to 9 bases. CDR3 sequence (DNA): TGTGCCAGCAGTAGACAGGAGAATCAGCCCCAGCATTTT. Translating gives CASSRQENQPQHF.

The table lists this clonotype with many counts. The rearrangement links TRBV3-1 to TRBJ2-7, with unresolved D. This CDR3 has 14 amino acids. Germline CDR1 is LGHDT and CDR2 is YNNKEL (reference sequence). Between the trimmed V and J ends, which lost 4 bases and 1 base, there was a span of 11 bases. CDR3 protein: CASSPPGHSYEQYF. The CDR3 bases are TGTGCCAGCAGCCCTCCGGGCCATTCCTACGAGCAGTACTTC.

This clonotype was counted ten times or more. The chain carries TRBV7-9 and TRBJ2-1, with TRBD1 matching 8 bases. The germline gives CDR1 SEHNR, CDR2 FQNEAQ (reference sequence). After removal of 3 bases from V and 1 base from J, the junction contained 2 bases not matched to a gene. This CDR3 has 15 residues. CDR3 sequence: CASSFDRGSYNEQFF. CDR3 nucleotides: TGTGCCAGCAGCTTCGACAGGGGATCCTACAATGAGCAGTTCTTC.

V is TRBV7-2 and J is TRBJ2-3; TRBD2 agrees at 8 bases. The CDR3 loop spans 16 amino acids. After removal of 3 bases from V and 4 bases from J, the junction contained 9 bases not matched to a gene. Germline V gives CDR1 SGHTA, CDR2 FQGNSA. CDR3 region: CASSFRAGEVADTQYF. CDR3 DNA sequence: TGTGCCAGCAGCTTCCGAGCGGGAGAGGTGGCAGATACGCAGTATTTT.

Note on this clonotype: A much larger clone is a single base away; this may be a read error. This chain connects TRBV7-8 to TRBJ2-3, with unresolved D. CDR3 size: 13 residues. Per the germline V gene, CDR1 is SGHVS and CDR2 is FQNEAQ. V was cut by 1 base and J by 0 bases, with 2 bases left in between. The CDR3 DNA reads as TGTGCCAGCAGCTTAGTTAGCACAGATACGCAGTATTTT. This gives the protein CASSLVSTDTQYF.

This clonotype was seen more than once but under ten times. V usage is TRBV29-1 and J usage is TRBJ1-3, with 9 bases identical to TRBD1. This CDR3 has 16 residues. With 6 bases clipped from V and 0 bases from J, the junction kept 9 bases outside the gene matches. CDR1 and CDR2 (germline): SQVTM, ANQGSEA. The DNA of the CDR3 is TGCAGCGTCGGACAGGGGACTGATATCTCTGGAAACACCATATATTTT. Amino acid sequence: CSVGQGTDISGNTIYF.

This clonotype was seen just once. The junction and the germline gene differ at one end; a read error may be behind it. The V gene is TRBV12-3 or TRBV12-4, the J gene TRBJ2-1, with D possibly being TRBD1 or TRBD2 (5 bases each). The CDR3 has 15 residues. CDR3 nucleotides: TGTGCCAGCAGTTGGGGGTCTACCCGATACAATGAGCGGTTCTTC. Translated, it gives CASSWGSTRYNERFF.